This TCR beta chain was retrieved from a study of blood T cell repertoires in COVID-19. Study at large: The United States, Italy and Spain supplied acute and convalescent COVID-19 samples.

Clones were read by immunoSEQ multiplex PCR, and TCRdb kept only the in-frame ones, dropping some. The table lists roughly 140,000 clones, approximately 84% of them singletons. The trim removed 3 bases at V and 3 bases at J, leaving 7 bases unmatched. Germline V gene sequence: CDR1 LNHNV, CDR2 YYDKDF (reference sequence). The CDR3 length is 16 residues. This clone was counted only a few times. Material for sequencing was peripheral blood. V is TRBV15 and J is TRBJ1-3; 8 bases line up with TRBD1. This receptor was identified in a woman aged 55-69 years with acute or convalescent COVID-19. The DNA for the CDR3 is TGTGCCACCAGCAGTGCCGGGACAGGATATGGAAACACCATATATTTT. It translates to CATSSAGTGYGNTIYF.